A single sample is the source of the 19 T cell receptor beta chains below, sequenced in a study of Ad26.COV2.S vaccination and SARS-CoV-2 variants (dated by TCRdb to the early 2020s). Library method: the immunoSEQ multiplex PCR assay. TCRdb took over this immuneACCESS table, retaining in-frame rearrangements with V and J assigned. Such tables are incomplete; in checked studies, under half of the missing clones stem from an unresolved V gene, and the remainder is unexplained. The sample profile shows roughly 140,000 clones; approximately 90% of them were found once. The top ten hold 5% of the sample. The time point label of this sample denotes: individuals recovered from natural SARS-CoV-2 infection. Sequencing used peripheral blood, obtained after recovery from COVID-19. These receptors were taken from a human donor who had recovered from COVID-19.

J is TRBJ2-1 and V is TRBV20-1; the D gene could be TRBD1 or TRBD2 (6 bases each). In germline, CDR1 is DFQATT, CDR2 SNEGSKA (reference sequence). Trimming took 3 bases from V and 3 from J, leaving 12 bases between them. This CDR3 is built from 14 residues. The CDR3 DNA is TGCAGTGCTAGTATGGGGGGCGTCTACAATGAGCAGTTCTTC. Protein sequence: CSASMGGVYNEQFF.

The CDR3 DNA reads TGTGCCAGCAAGGCCAGCAACTACGAGCAGTACTTC. Amino acid sequence: CASKASNYEQYF. The chain employs TRBV6-6 and TRBJ2-7, with D unclear. The CDR3 sequence is 12 residues long. The V and J ends lost 7 bases and 3 bases respectively, with 10 bases between them. Per the germline V gene, CDR1 is MNHNY and CDR2 is SVGAGI (reference sequence).

The chain combines TRBV6-2 or TRBV6-3 with TRBJ1-5; perhaps TRBD1 as D (6 bases). Deletions cut 5 bases from V and 7 bases from J, with 9 bases between. The CDR3 has 12 amino acids. Germline loops: CDR1 MNHEY, CDR2 SVGEGT. This chain's CDR3 is CASSQGWQPQHF. DNA of the CDR3: TGTGCCAGCAGTCAGGGGTGGCAGCCCCAGCATTTT.

This chain joins TRBV28 and TRBJ2-2, with 11 bases lining up with TRBD2. The CDR3 is made up of 16 amino acids. The germline V gene has CDR1 MDHEN and CDR2 SYDVKM. V lost 6 bases, J lost 1 base, and 4 bases stayed unmatched. CDR3 loop: CASSLGLAGNTGELFF. As DNA, the CDR3 is TGTGCCAGCAGCCTCGGACTAGCGGGGAACACCGGGGAGCTGTTTTTT.

The chain couples TRBV12-3 or TRBV12-4 to TRBJ1-6; 7 bases are shared with TRBD1. The CDR3 runs 13 residues. With V trimmed by 6 bases and J by 8 bases, 4 bases remained unmatched. CDR3 in amino acids: CASRTTGDSPLHF. The CDR3 DNA reads TGTGCCAGCAGAACCACAGGGGATTCACCCCTCCACTTT.

CDR3: CASSSLGQPVNTEAFF. The CDR3 bases are TGTGCCAGCAGTTCCCTGGGACAACCAGTGAACACTGAAGCTTTCTTT. This chain joins TRBV6-5 and TRBJ1-1, with D perhaps matching TRBD1 (6 bases). Trimming left V 4 bases short and J 0 bases short, with 15 bases between. CDR1 is MNHEY, CDR2 SVGAGI, per germline. The CDR3 spans 16 residues.

V usage is TRBV4-3 and J usage is TRBJ2-1; D is uncertain. The CDR3 has 17 amino acids. The germline CDR1 and CDR2 sequences are LGHNA and YSLEER. The germline V and J ends were trimmed by 0 bases and 3 bases, with 15 bases remaining between them. CDR3 sequence reads: CASSQDFGRSFYNEQFF. As DNA, the CDR3 is TGCGCCAGCAGCCAAGATTTCGGCAGGTCATTCTACAATGAGCAGTTCTTC.

The chain carries TRBV3-1 (or the pseudogene TRBV3-2) and TRBJ2-1; TRBD2 is a possible D gene (5 bases). The CDR3 sequence is 15 residues long. Germline V gene sequence: CDR1 LGHDT, CDR2 YNNKEL (reference sequence). V shed 2 bases and J shed 3 bases, with 11 bases lying between them. This CDR3 is CASSQPSGGYNEQFF. The CDR3 nucleotides read TGTGCCAGCAGCCAACCTTCCGGAGGCTACAATGAGCAGTTCTTC.

The chain employs TRBV7-2 and TRBJ1-1, with 10 nucleotides matching TRBD1. The CDR3 contains 16 residues. CDR1 SGHTA and CDR2 FQGNSA come from the germline V gene. With V trimmed by 4 bases and J by 0 bases, 5 bases remained unmatched. The CDR3 loop is CASSSWTGGMNTEAFF. The CDR3 DNA reads as TGTGCCAGCAGCTCTTGGACAGGGGGTATGAACACTGAAGCTTTCTTT.

The chain uses TRBV6-6 and TRBJ1-5; possibly TRBD1 for D (6 bases). The germline gives CDR1 MNHNY, CDR2 SVGAGI (reference sequence). V lost 5 bases and J 2 bases, leaving 13 bases between the germline ends. The length of the CDR3 is 15 residues. The CDR3 loop reads CASSQNRVGNQPQHF. The CDR3 nucleotides are TGTGCCAGCAGTCAAAACAGGGTTGGCAATCAGCCCCAGCATTTT.

V gene TRBV18 combines with J gene TRBJ2-5, with 9 bases matching TRBD2. From germline, CDR1 is KGHSH and CDR2 LQKENI. The length of the CDR3 is 15 residues. Trimming at V came to 5 bases and at J to 2 bases, leaving 6 bases not matched to a gene. The CDR3 is CASSSYLAGQETQYF. The CDR3 nucleotides are TGTGCCAGCTCATCATATCTAGCGGGACAAGAGACCCAGTACTTC. The complete variable domain, with remaining parts taken from reference TRBV18 and TRBJ2-5, reads NAGVMQNPRHLVRRRGQEARLRCSPMKGHSHVYWYRQLPEEGLKFMVYLQKENIIDESGMPKERFSAEFPKEGPSILRIQQVVRGDSAAYFCASSSYLAGQETQYFGPGTRLLVL.

The V call is TRBV19, the J call TRBJ2-7; the match to TRBD1 covers 10 bases. V gave up 5 bases and J gave up 0 bases; unmatched junction bases: 7. The germline V gene encodes CDR1 LNHDA and CDR2 SQIVND (reference sequence). The CDR3 consists of 16 residues. CDR3 region: CASSPGTGDLSYEQYF. As DNA, the CDR3 is TGTGCCAGTAGTCCCGGGACAGGGGACCTCTCCTACGAGCAGTACTTC.

CDR3 amino acids: CASRYPTLNTEAFF. The CDR3 nucleotides read TGTGCCAGCAGATACCCCACGTTGAACACTGAAGCTTTCTTT. The chain employs TRBV6-2 or TRBV6-3 and TRBJ1-1; no reliable D call. The CDR3 runs 14 residues. Trimming stripped 6 bases from V and 0 bases from J, with 11 bases between. Per the germline V gene, CDR1 is MNHEY and CDR2 is SVGEGT.

The chain carries TRBV14 and TRBJ1-5, with D unresolved. Germline CDR1 SGHDN, CDR2 FVKESK. V was shortened by 6 bases and J by 4 bases, with 16 bases between the two germline ends. This CDR3 has 15 residues. CDR3: CASRRRSGKNQPQHF. CDR3 nucleotide sequence: TGTGCCAGCAGACGCCGTAGCGGGAAAAATCAGCCCCAGCATTTT.

About this clone itself: Mismatch with germline at one junction end may stem from a read error. The gene calls are TRBV7-7 and TRBJ2-5; D perhaps matches TRBD1 (6 bases). The CDR3 totals 15 residues. Germline assignment: CDR1 SSHAT and CDR2 FNYEAQ (reference sequence). The CDR3 DNA is TGTGCTAGCAGCTTAGCCAGGGGTAACCAAGAGACCCAGTACTTC. Its translation is CASSLARGNQETQYF.

The chain couples TRBV15 to TRBJ1-5; D gene ambiguous. Per germline, CDR1 LNHNV and CDR2 YYDKDF (reference sequence). CDR3 size: 16 residues. The ends were cut back, 0 bases at V and 1 base at J, with 10 bases in the middle. For the CDR3, the DNA is TGTGCCACCAGCAGAGATCGGGGAGGGAGCAATCAGCCCCAGCATTTT. It translates to CATSRDRGGSNQPQHF. The whole variable domain, filled in from reference TRBV15 and TRBJ1-5, reads DAMVIQNPRYQVTQFGKPVTLSCSQTLNHNVMYWYQQKSSQAPKLLFHYYDKDFNNEADTPDNFQSRRPNTSFCFLDIRSPGLGDTAMYLCATSRDRGGSNQPQHFGDGTRLSIL.

This clone was seen a single time. V and J are TRBV18 and TRBJ1-1; D is possibly TRBD1 (5 bases). CDR1 is KGHSH and CDR2 is LQKENI in the germline V gene. CDR3 length: 15 amino acids. V shed 1 base and J shed 4 bases, with 13 bases lying between them. CDR3 DNA sequence: TGTGCCAGCTCACCACTGGCCACCCAGGGCACTGAAGCTTTCTTT. The encoded protein is CASSPLATQGTEAFF.

The genes are TRBV5-1 and TRBJ2-1, with 11 bases fitting TRBD1. Germline CDR1 reads SGHRS; CDR2 reads YFSETQ. The CDR3 sequence is 15 residues long. V trimming: 4 bases; J trimming: 8 bases; junction bases outside the gene matches: 8. This chain's CDR3 is CASSNGQGATDEQFF. CDR3 DNA sequence: TGCGCCAGCAGCAACGGACAGGGGGCAACGGATGAGCAGTTCTTC.

J is TRBJ1-1 and V is TRBV18; unclear D gene. The germline V and J ends were trimmed by 6 bases and 4 bases, with 18 bases remaining between them. Germline V CDR1 and CDR2: KGHSH, LQKENI. The CDR3 length is 15 residues. The CDR3 spells CASSLARTLGTEAFF. As DNA, the CDR3 is TGTGCCAGCTCTTTGGCCCGAACCCTTGGCACTGAAGCTTTCTTT.